Following are 31 T cell receptor beta chains from one sample sequenced in a study of blood T cell repertoires in COVID-19. TCRdb keeps only in-frame clones here, not all; method: immunoSEQ multiplex PCR. The sample shows approximately 93,000 clones, around 86% of them seen only once. The sequencing sample was made of peripheral blood. The receptors were sampled from a human donor in a cohort sampled during active COVID-19.

In this sample, this clone turned up once. The chain recombines TRBV19 with TRBJ1-4; D unclear. Per the germline V gene, CDR1 is LNHDA and CDR2 is SQIVND (reference sequence). The CDR3 loop spans 13 amino acids. Deletions cut 6 bases from V and 8 bases from J, with 13 bases between. The CDR3 reads CASRATGGEKLFF. The CDR3, as DNA: TGTGCCAGTAGGGCAACGGGAGGAGAAAAACTGTTTTTT. The complete variable domain, with remaining parts taken from reference TRBV19 and TRBJ1-4, reads DGGITQSPKYLFRKEGQNVTLSCEQNLNHDAMYWYRQDPGQGLRLIYYSQIVNDFQKGDIAEGYSVSREKKESFPLTVTSAQKNPTAFYLCASRATGGEKLFFGSGTQLSVL.

This rearrangement joins TRBV28 to TRBJ2-3; 9 nucleotides align to TRBD1. J lost 3 bases, V lost 7 bases, and 8 bases had no gene match. This CDR3 has 15 amino acids. Germline loops: CDR1 MDHEN, CDR2 SYDVKM. CDR3 nucleotide sequence: TGTGCCAGCAAAACAGGGACAGGGTATACAGATACGCAGTATTTT. This sequence encodes CASKTGTGYTDTQYF.

The chain has TRBV28 and TRBJ2-3; the match to TRBD2 covers 14 bases. Germline-derived CDR1 and CDR2 are MDHEN and SYDVKM. Germline trimming cut 5 bases from V and 5 bases from J; bases unmatched to any gene: 18. The CDR3 covers 20 residues. The CDR3 here is CASSPLGGPGTSGSRDTQYF. Written as DNA, the CDR3 is TGTGCCAGCAGTCCCCTTGGGGGCCCCGGGACTAGCGGGAGTAGAGATACGCAGTATTTT.

The chain couples TRBV11-2 to TRBJ2-7; 10 bases are shared with TRBD2. This CDR3 is built from 16 residues. Germline lookup yields CDR1 SGHAT and CDR2 FQNNGV. Germline trimming cut 3 bases from V and 3 bases from J; bases unmatched to any gene: 8. CDR3 sequence reads: CASSFTRTSGHYEQYF. CDR3 coding DNA: TGTGCCAGCAGCTTCACCCGGACTAGCGGTCACTACGAGCAGTACTTC.

In its sample, this clone was seen once. V gene TRBV7-3 combines with J gene TRBJ2-3; 7 nucleotides agree with TRBD1. CDR1 and CDR2 from the germline V gene are SGHTA and FQGTGA. CDR3 length equals 15 residues. V was pared by 5 bases and J by 5 bases, with 10 bases of the junction left unmatched. CDR3 DNA sequence: TGTGCCAGCAGCCCCTCCGGGACAGCAGGAGATACGCAGTATTTT. It specifies CASSPSGTAGDTQYF.

The rearrangement uses TRBV6-5 and TRBJ2-7; 9 positions match TRBD1. The CDR3 has 16 amino acids. From germline, CDR1 is MNHEY and CDR2 SVGAGI. The trim removed 0 bases at V and 3 bases at J, leaving 6 bases unmatched. DNA of the CDR3: TGTGCCAGCAGTTACTCGTTCCGACAGGGGGGCTACGAGCAGTACTTC. This translates into CASSYSFRQGGYEQYF.

This clone showed up just once. The chain joins TRBV7-9 to TRBJ2-5; unclear D gene. V was cut by 4 bases and J by 5 bases, with 14 bases left in between. CDR1 is SEHNR, CDR2 FQNEAQ, per germline (reference sequence). The CDR3 covers 14 residues. The CDR3 bases are TGTGCCAGCAGCTACTCCTCTGCCGGGGAGACCCAGTACTTC. Amino acids: CASSYSSAGETQYF.

V and J are TRBV5-5 and TRBJ2-5; tentative D call: TRBD2 (6 bases). Germline V gene data show CDR1 as SGHKS and CDR2 as YYEKEE (reference sequence). V lost 4 bases and J 3 bases, leaving 13 bases between the germline ends. CDR3 size: 14 residues. In DNA, the CDR3 is TGTGCCAGCAGCCTAAGGAGGGGCGAAGAGACCCAGTACTTC. It encodes CASSLRRGEETQYF.

The genes are TRBV5-1 and TRBJ2-7, with 7 bases that match TRBD2. The V gene end was trimmed by 4 bases and the J gene end by 4 bases; junction bases not matched to a gene: 8. Germline values: CDR1 SGHRS, CDR2 YFSETQ. This CDR3 is built from 14 residues. The CDR3 here is CASSAGRDAYEQYF. For the CDR3, the DNA is TGCGCCAGCAGCGCAGGGAGGGACGCATACGAGCAGTACTTC.

The CDR3 coding sequence is TGTGCCAGCAGCCAAGAAGGGGGAAGAAGGGCCGATGAGCAGTTCTTC. It translates to CASSQEGGRRADEQFF. This chain links TRBV14 with TRBJ2-1; possible D gene TRBD1, 6 bases. The CDR3 runs to 16 residues. V lost 0 bases to trimming and J lost 8 bases, with 17 bases between them. Germline CDR1 reads SGHDN; CDR2 reads FVKESK.

The gene calls are TRBV11-3 and TRBJ2-2; TRBD1 aligns across 7 bases. Germline CDR1 reads SGHNT; CDR2 reads YENEEA. J lost 6 bases, V lost 3 bases, and 4 bases had no gene match. The CDR3 sequence is 14 residues long. The CDR3, as DNA: TGTGCCAGCAGCTTTACAGGGGAGTCCGGGGAGCTGTTTTTT. Amino acids: CASSFTGESGELFF. The full variable domain, in which reference TRBV11-3 and TRBJ2-2 provide the parts outside the CDR3, is EAGVVQSPRYKIIEKKQPVAFWCNPISGHNTLYWYLQNLGQGPELLIRYENEEAVDDSQLPKDRFSAERLKGVDSTLKIQPAELGDSAVYLCASSFTGESGELFFGEGSRLTVL.

The V call is TRBV4-1, the J call TRBJ1-4, with D maybe TRBD1 (5 bases). The CDR3 is 17 amino acids. Trimming removed 0 bases at V and 6 bases at J, with 17 bases between. Germline V lookup: CDR1 MGHRA, CDR2 YSYEKL. DNA of the CDR3: TGCGCCAGCAGCCAAGATTGGGGGGTAGCAGGAGATGAAAAACTGTTTTTT. Translating gives CASSQDWGVAGDEKLFF.

The chain uses TRBV29-1 and TRBJ2-1, with 14 bases aligning to TRBD2. CDR3 size: 15 residues. V lost 3 bases, J lost 10 bases, and 8 bases stayed unmatched. CDR1 SQVTM and CDR2 ANQGSEA come from the germline V gene. CDR3: CSVDKGTSGSGEQFF. CDR3 DNA sequence: TGCAGCGTTGATAAGGGGACTAGCGGGAGTGGAGAGCAGTTCTTC.

This clone turned up a few times. V usage is TRBV6-2 or TRBV6-3 and J usage is TRBJ2-2, with a weak D call TRBD2 (6 bases). This CDR3 has 15 amino acids. V gave up 5 bases and J gave up 1 base, with 11 bases separating them. CDR1 and CDR2 (germline): MNHEY, SVGEGT. CDR3 region: CASSVVGGNTGELFF. The CDR3 DNA sequence: TGTGCCAGCAGTGTGGTCGGGGGGAACACCGGGGAGCTGTTTTTT.

The rearrangement links TRBV2 to TRBJ1-2, with D uncertain. This CDR3 spans 13 amino acids. V shed 2 bases and J shed 6 bases, with 10 bases lying between them. Germline CDR1 SNHLY, CDR2 FYNNEI. This CDR3 is CASSERVLDGYTF. The CDR3 nucleotides are TGTGCCAGCAGTGAACGGGTTTTGGATGGCTACACCTTC.

In DNA form, the CDR3 reads TGTGCCAGCAGCCAAGGCCTAGCTTGGAGTTACAATGAGCAGTTCTTC. Translation: CASSQGLAWSYNEQFF. This chain joins TRBV3-1 (or the pseudogene TRBV3-2) and TRBJ2-1; D is possibly TRBD2 (5 bases). In germline, CDR1 is LGHDT, CDR2 YNNKEL (reference sequence). Between the trimmed V and J ends, which lost 1 base and 4 bases, there was a span of 14 bases. CDR3 length: 16 residues.

The chain employs TRBV5-5 and TRBJ1-2, with D unresolved. In germline, CDR1 is SGHKS, CDR2 YYEKEE (reference sequence). The CDR3 consists of 14 residues. Trimming took 1 base from V and 4 from J, leaving 11 bases between them. This CDR3 is CASSLYGVSYGYTF. The CDR3 DNA reads TGTGCCAGCAGCTTGTATGGTGTGAGCTATGGCTACACCTTC. The entire variable domain, with the rest obtained from reference TRBV5-5 and TRBJ1-2, is as follows: DAGVTQSPTHLIKTRGQQVTLRCSPISGHKSVSWYQQVLGQGPQFIFQYYEKEERGRGNFPDRFSARQFPNYSSELNVNALLLGDSALYLCASSLYGVSYGYTFGSGTRLTVV.

This clone was counted once. The genes are TRBV7-3 and TRBJ2-1, with a possible D match to TRBD1 (6 bases). The germline CDR1 and CDR2 sequences are SGHTA and FQGTGA. The V gene lost 5 bases and the J gene lost 9 bases, with 20 bases spanning the gap. The CDR3 is 15 amino acids. The CDR3 sequence: CASSPLHSSRGEQFF. The CDR3 bases are TGTGCCAGCAGCCCCCTACACTCTAGCAGGGGTGAGCAGTTCTTC.

This clone occurred once. The gene calls are TRBV30 and TRBJ1-3, with 10 bases lining up with TRBD1. The germline V gene encodes CDR1 GTSNPN and CDR2 SVGIG (reference sequence). The V and J ends lost 5 bases and 4 bases, in that order; junction bases with no gene match: 8. The CDR3 extends over 15 amino acids. CDR3 loop: CAWALPGQGGNTIYF. DNA for the CDR3: TGTGCCTGGGCTCTCCCGGGACAGGGGGGAAACACCATATATTTT.

The chain joins TRBV27 to TRBJ1-2, with D possibly TRBD1 on 6 matching bases. The CDR3 is 16 residues long. Germline CDR1 is MNHEY and CDR2 is SMNVEV (reference sequence). Trimming stripped 2 bases from V and 1 base from J, with 14 bases between. The DNA for the CDR3 is TGTGCCAGCAGTTTAGGGGCTACAGGGTATAACTATGGCTACACCTTC. It encodes CASSLGATGYNYGYTF.

The rearrangement joins TRBV27 to TRBJ1-2; 10 bases fit TRBD1. This CDR3 has 18 residues. V was pared by 5 bases and J by 8 bases, with 20 bases of the junction left unmatched. Germline V gene data show CDR1 as MNHEY and CDR2 as SMNVEV (reference sequence). The CDR3 DNA sequence: TGTGCCAGCAGTCCCCCGGGTCTGGGGGACAGGGGAGTTAAGGGCTACACCTTC. It yields the protein CASSPPGLGDRGVKGYTF.

The chain employs TRBV6-1 and TRBJ2-2; D perhaps matches TRBD2 (5 bases). CDR3 length: 17 amino acids. Trimming removed 7 bases at V and 0 bases at J, with 18 bases between. The germline CDR1 and CDR2 sequences are MNHNS and SASEGT. The CDR3 is CASTEASGFANTGELFF. CDR3 DNA sequence: TGTGCCAGCACCGAAGCAAGCGGTTTCGCGAACACCGGGGAGCTGTTTTTT.

The rearrangement links TRBV7-9 to TRBJ2-7; 7 bases align to TRBD2. V gave up 5 bases and J gave up 6 bases; unmatched junction bases: 4. The CDR3 runs 12 residues. The germline V gene has CDR1 SEHNR and CDR2 FQNEAQ (reference sequence). The CDR3 sequence is CASSLGGSEQYF. CDR3 sequence (DNA): TGTGCCAGCAGCCTGGGGGGGAGCGAGCAGTACTTC.

The gene calls are TRBV7-3 and TRBJ2-3, with TRBD2 identical over 7 bases. Trimming removed 0 bases from V and 5 bases from J; junction bases left unmatched: 5. CDR1 and CDR2 from the germline V gene are SGHTA and FQGTGA. The CDR3 length is 15 residues. The CDR3 DNA sequence: TGTGCCAGCAGCTTAACGGGAGGGCCGGTAGATACGCAGTATTTT. The encoded protein is CASSLTGGPVDTQYF.

This clone was counted only a few times. Other DNA sequences of this sample code for an identical CDR3. This chain joins TRBV6-2 or TRBV6-3 and TRBJ2-1; D is perhaps TRBD2 (5 bases). CDR1 MNHEY and CDR2 SVGEGT come from the germline V gene. V was shortened by 0 bases and J by 3 bases, with 15 bases between the two germline ends. This CDR3 spans 17 amino acids. The CDR3 DNA reads as TGTGCCAGCAGTTACTCCCCCCCCTCCGGGATCTACAATGAGCAGTTCTTC. Protein product: CASSYSPPSGIYNEQFF.

The chain is built from TRBV7-3 and TRBJ2-5; D remains ambiguous. The V gene lost 1 base and the J gene lost 4 bases, with 7 bases spanning the gap. Germline CDR1 SGHTA, CDR2 FQGTGA. CDR3 length: 13 amino acids. The CDR3: CASSLNLLETQYF. CDR3 in DNA: TGTGCCAGCAGCTTAAATCTTTTAGAGACCCAGTACTTC.

This chain uses TRBV11-2 with TRBJ1-6, with a possible D match to TRBD1 (6 bases). Trimming shortened V by 5 bases and J by 7 bases, and 18 bases separated the two germline ends. Per germline, CDR1 SGHAT and CDR2 FQNNGV. There are 16 residues in the CDR3. This CDR3 reads CASSLTRTAPNSPLHF. The CDR3 nucleotides are TGTGCCAGCAGCCTAACCCGGACAGCCCCGAATTCACCCCTCCACTTT.

This chain links TRBV6-5 with TRBJ2-7; 9 bases align to TRBD2. The CDR3 covers 15 residues. Trimming removed 0 bases from V and 3 bases from J; junction bases left unmatched: 3. CDR1 and CDR2 from the germline V gene are MNHEY and SVGAGI. The DNA of the CDR3 is TGTGCCAGCAGTTACTCCTCAGCGGGGGGCTACGAGCAGTACTTC. Amino acids: CASSYSSAGGYEQYF.

In its sample, this clone was seen a few times. V is TRBV6-2 or TRBV6-3 and J is TRBJ1-1; no definite D call. V was clipped by 6 bases and J by 7 bases, with 18 bases between them. CDR1 and CDR2 from the germline V gene are MNHEY and SVGEGT. The CDR3 has 14 amino acids. The CDR3 DNA reads as TGTGCCAGCAGCGGAACAGATACTCCTTATGAAGCTTTCTTT. Its protein product is CASSGTDTPYEAFF.

The chain employs TRBV19 and TRBJ1-6; TRBD1 matches at 9 bases. Losses at the gene ends were 11 bases for V and 5 bases for J; bases not matched to a gene: 7. Per the germline V gene, CDR1 is LNHDA and CDR2 is SQIVND (reference sequence). This CDR3 is built from 14 residues. CDR3 sequence (DNA): TGTGCCGCCCTCGGACAGGGGAATAATTCACCCCTCCACTTT. Its translation is CAALGQGNNSPLHF.

J is TRBJ2-1 and V is TRBV4-2, with 13 bases aligning to TRBD2. Germline V CDR1 and CDR2: LGHNA, YNFKEQ. This CDR3 has 18 amino acids. J was trimmed by 7 bases and V by 4 bases; bases with no gene match: 13. Here the CDR3 reads CASSPQGVLAGGRNEQFF. CDR3 DNA: TGTGCCAGCAGCCCCCAGGGCGTACTAGCGGGGGGGAGAAATGAGCAGTTCTTC.